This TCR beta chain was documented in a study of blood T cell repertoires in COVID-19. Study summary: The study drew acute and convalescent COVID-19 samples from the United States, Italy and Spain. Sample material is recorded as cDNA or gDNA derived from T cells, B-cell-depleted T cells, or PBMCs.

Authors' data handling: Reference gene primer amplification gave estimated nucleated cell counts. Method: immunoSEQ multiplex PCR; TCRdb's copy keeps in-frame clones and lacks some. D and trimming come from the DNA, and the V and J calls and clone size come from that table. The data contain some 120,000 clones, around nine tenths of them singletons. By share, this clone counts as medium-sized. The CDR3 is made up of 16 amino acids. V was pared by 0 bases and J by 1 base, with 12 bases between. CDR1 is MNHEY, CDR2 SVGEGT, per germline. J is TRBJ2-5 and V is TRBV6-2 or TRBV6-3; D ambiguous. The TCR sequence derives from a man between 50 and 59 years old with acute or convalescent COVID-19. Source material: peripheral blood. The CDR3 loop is CASSYSTLAIQETQYF. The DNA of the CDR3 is TGTGCCAGCAGTTACTCGACTTTAGCAATCCAAGAGACCCAGTACTTC.